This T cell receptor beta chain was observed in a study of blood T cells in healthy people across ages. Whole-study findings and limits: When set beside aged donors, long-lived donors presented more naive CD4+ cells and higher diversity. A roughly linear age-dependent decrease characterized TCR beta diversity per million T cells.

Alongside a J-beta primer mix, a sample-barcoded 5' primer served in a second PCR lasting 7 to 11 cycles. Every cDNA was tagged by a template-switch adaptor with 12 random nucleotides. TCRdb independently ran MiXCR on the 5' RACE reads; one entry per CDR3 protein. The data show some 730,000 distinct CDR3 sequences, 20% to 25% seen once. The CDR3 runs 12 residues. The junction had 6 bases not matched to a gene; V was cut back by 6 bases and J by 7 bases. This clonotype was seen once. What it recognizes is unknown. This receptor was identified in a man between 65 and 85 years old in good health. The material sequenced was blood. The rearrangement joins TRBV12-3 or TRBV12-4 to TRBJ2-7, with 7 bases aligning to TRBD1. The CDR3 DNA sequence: TGTGCCAGCAGACCCGACAGGGATGAGCAGTACTTC. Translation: CASRPDRDEQYF.